The rows below give T cell receptor beta chains drawn from one sample of a study of beta chain features in type 1 diabetes. Clones were sequenced by immunoSEQ multiplex PCR, and TCRdb holds only the in-frame ones, with some missing. The sample contains over 350,000 clones, about 14% of which appear only once. The sequenced sample was naive CD4+ T cells from blood. All receptors derive from a woman under 30 in good health. Each CDR3 is given without its conserved first and last residue.

v_gene: TRBV11-3
CDR3aa: ASSSTANTEAF

v_gene: TRBV18
CDR3aa: ASSSIQGSGANVLT

v_gene: TRBV29-1
CDR3aa: SVTAGTEAF

v_gene: TRBV5-1
CDR3aa: ASGQGAWGNIQY

v_gene: TRBV5-4
CDR3aa: ASSSNQGAETQY

v_gene: TRBV6-5
CDR3aa: ASRPGQRYNEQF

v_gene: TRBV7-2
CDR3aa: ASSSDLTDTQY

v_gene: TRBV20-1
CDR3aa: SARRVYEQY

v_gene: TRBV29-1
CDR3aa: SVGFATSYEQY

v_gene: TRBV9
CDR3aa: ASSVGLAGSEQF

v_gene: TRBV23-1
CDR3aa: ASSQFPGNYTDTQY

v_gene: TRBV14
CDR3aa: ASSQVLDTEAF

v_gene: TRBV7-2
CDR3aa: ASSPDVVRDFSYEQY

v_gene: TRBV10-3
CDR3aa: ANSKTGVEQF

v_gene: TRBV18
CDR3aa: ASSPGLKETQY

v_gene: TRBV7-9
CDR3aa: ASSSILERGGYT

v_gene: TRBV18
CDR3aa: ASSPQQDIFGNTIY

v_gene: TRBV27
CDR3aa: ASSSTSTNEKLF

v_gene: TRBV6-1
CDR3aa: ASRERADTQY

v_gene: TRBV27
CDR3aa: ASSLSFGQPQH

v_gene: TRBV5-1
CDR3aa: ASSFYRGPDTQY

v_gene: TRBV15
CDR3aa: ATSRSLSGTGMDTQY

v_gene: TRBV2
CDR3aa: ASSNVAGGFYNEQF

v_gene: TRBV7-2
CDR3aa: ASSSQTGMNTEAF

v_gene: TRBV28
CDR3aa: ASRPMGQTDTQY

v_gene: TRBV6-5
CDR3aa: ASTKGDRRAGGYT

v_gene: TRBV28
CDR3aa: ASNQGPPQPQH

v_gene: TRBV10-3
CDR3aa: AISERGGGGYEQY

v_gene: TRBV5-1
CDR3aa: ASSLAAGDHAAQAF

v_gene: TRBV4-2
CDR3aa: ASSHGTGLETQY

v_gene: TRBV7-9
CDR3aa: ASRGTGIAANTGELF

v_gene: TRBV28
CDR3aa: ASSQEKREGSYNEQF

v_gene: TRBV7-9
CDR3aa: ASSLRGGVNTEAF

v_gene: TRBV2
CDR3aa: ASSEWRTLDYEQY

v_gene: TRBV30
CDR3aa: AWSLLAGGETQY

v_gene: TRBV5-1
CDR3aa: ASRISGTYEQY

v_gene: TRBV10-3
CDR3aa: ATLAGDYNEQF

v_gene: TRBV30
CDR3aa: AWTGNNEKLF

v_gene: TRBV4-2
CDR3aa: ASSLTSGTEETQY

v_gene: TRBV2
CDR3aa: ASSERTSGSYEQY

v_gene: TRBV18
CDR3aa: ASSPDRTGTGELF

v_gene: TRBV28
CDR3aa: ASSPTSGAYNEQF

v_gene: TRBV30
CDR3aa: AWSASTGRSGANVLT

v_gene: TRBV5-1
CDR3aa: ASSPGQGNTGELF

v_gene: TRBV30
CDR3aa: AWSRRNANTGELF